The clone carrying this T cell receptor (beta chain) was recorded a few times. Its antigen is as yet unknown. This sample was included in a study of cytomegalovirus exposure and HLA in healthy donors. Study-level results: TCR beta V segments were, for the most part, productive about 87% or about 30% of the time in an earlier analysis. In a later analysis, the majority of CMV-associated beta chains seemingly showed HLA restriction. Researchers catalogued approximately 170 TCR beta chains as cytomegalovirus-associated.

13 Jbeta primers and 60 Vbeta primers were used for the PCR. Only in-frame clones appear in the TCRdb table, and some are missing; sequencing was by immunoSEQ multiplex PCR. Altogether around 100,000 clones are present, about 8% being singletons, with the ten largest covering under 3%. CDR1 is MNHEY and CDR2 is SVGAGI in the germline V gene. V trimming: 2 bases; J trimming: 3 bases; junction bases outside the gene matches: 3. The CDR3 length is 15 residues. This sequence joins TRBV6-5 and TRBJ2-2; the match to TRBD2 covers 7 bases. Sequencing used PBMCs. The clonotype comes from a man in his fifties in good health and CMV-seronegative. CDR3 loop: CASSYERDDTGELFF. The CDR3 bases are TGTGCCAGCAGTTACGAGCGGGACGACACCGGGGAGCTGTTTTTT.